Listed below are T cell receptor beta chains from one sample, sequenced in a study of blood T cell repertoires in COVID-19. Here immunoSEQ multiplex PCR was the method, and the copy in TCRdb shows in-frame clones only, minus some. The repertoire consists of around 370,000 clones, with around 87% occurring once and the leading ten covering around 7%. Source material: peripheral blood. The source is a man younger than 35 with active or convalescent COVID-19. CDR3s include the opening cysteine and the closing phenylalanine or tryptophan. A D gene is named only where the DNA matches it firmly.

-	TRBV6-2/TRBV6-3	TRBJ2-2	CASSYWRDGELFF	TGTGCCAGCAGTTATTGGAGGGACGGGGAGCTGTTTTTT
-	TRBV9	TRBJ2-3	CASSVDPGRRGGQDTQYF	TGTGCCAGCAGCGTTGACCCGGGGCGGAGGGGAGGCCAAGATACGCAGTATTTT
-	TRBV18	TRBJ1-1	CASSPRGTTYEAFF	TGTGCCAGCTCACCTAGAGGAACCACCTATGAAGCTTTCTTT
-	TRBV18	TRBJ2-7	CASSPPEGRHEQYF	TGTGCCAGCTCACCACCGGAGGGGCGTCACGAGCAGTACTTC
TRBD2	TRBV3-1/TRBV3-2	TRBJ2-1	CASSQGLAGGDYNEQFF	TGTGCCAGCAGCCAAGGGCTAGCGGGGGGTGACTACAATGAGCAGTTCTTC
-	TRBV20-1	TRBJ2-7	CSASVGSYYEQYF	TGCAGTGCTAGTGTCGGGAGTTACTACGAGCAGTACTTC
-	TRBV11-3	TRBJ2-1	CASKPGLSSNEQFF	TGTGCCAGCAAACCGGGACTCTCCTCCAATGAGCAGTTCTTC
-	TRBV29-1	TRBJ1-5	CSVEWAVNQPQHF	TGCAGCGTTGAATGGGCAGTCAATCAGCCCCAGCATTTT
TRBD1	TRBV7-9	TRBJ1-5	CASSFGQGMVQPQHF	TGTGCCAGCAGCTTTGGACAGGGGATGGTTCAGCCCCAGCATTTT
-	TRBV10-3	TRBJ1-1	CAISESGGSRAFF	TGTGCCATCAGTGAGTCCGGGGGTAGTAGAGCTTTCTTT